The clone carrying this T cell receptor beta chain was counted at least ten times. The time point: patch test 1, 2 weeks after DPC sensitization. Treatment meaning: therapeutic diphenylcyclopropenone sensitization with weekly scalp DPC. The data were obtained in a study of human T cells and chemical hapten exposure. TCRdb analysed the RACE reads with MiXCR anew, one entry per CDR3 protein. The sample lists around 50,000 distinct CDR3 sequences; about 9.6% were seen once. J gave up 9 bases and V 1 base, and 2 bases lay outside the gene matches. Germline V gene sequence: CDR1 SGHAT, CDR2 FQNNGV. The CDR3 runs to 12 residues.

The input for sequencing was whole blood, taken in connection with sensitization to the hapten diphenylcyclopropenone (DPC). The chain joins TRBV11-2 to TRBJ2-5, with TRBD2 matching 7 bases. The TCR sequence derives from a woman in her thirties or forties with alopecia areata. Some clones in this sample may be carry-over from other donors' samples. The CDR3: CASSLAGGSQYF. Here the CDR3 DNA reads TGTGCCAGCAGCTTAGCGGGGGGATCCCAGTACTTC.